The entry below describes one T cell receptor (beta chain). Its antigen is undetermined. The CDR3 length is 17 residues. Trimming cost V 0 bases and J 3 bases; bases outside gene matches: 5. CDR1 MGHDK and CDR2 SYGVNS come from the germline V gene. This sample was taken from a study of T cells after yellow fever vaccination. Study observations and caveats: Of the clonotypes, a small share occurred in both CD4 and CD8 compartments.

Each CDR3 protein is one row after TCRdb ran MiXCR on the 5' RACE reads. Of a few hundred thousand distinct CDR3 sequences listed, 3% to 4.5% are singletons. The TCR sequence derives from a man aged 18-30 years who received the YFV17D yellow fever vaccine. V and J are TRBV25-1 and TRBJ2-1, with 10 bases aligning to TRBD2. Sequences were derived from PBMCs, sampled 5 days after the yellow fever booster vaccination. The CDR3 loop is CASSEYLWTSGYNEQFF. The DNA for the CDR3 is TGTGCCAGCAGTGAATATCTGTGGACTAGCGGCTACAATGAGCAGTTCTTC.